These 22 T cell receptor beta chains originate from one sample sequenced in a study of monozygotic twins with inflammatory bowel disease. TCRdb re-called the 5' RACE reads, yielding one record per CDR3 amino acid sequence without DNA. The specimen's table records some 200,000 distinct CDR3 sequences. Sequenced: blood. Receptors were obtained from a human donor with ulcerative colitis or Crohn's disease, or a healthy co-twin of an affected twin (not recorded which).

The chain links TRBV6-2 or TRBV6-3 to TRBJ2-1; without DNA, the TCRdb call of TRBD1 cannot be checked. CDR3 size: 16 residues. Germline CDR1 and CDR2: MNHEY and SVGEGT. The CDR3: CASSYETGDMYNEQFF.

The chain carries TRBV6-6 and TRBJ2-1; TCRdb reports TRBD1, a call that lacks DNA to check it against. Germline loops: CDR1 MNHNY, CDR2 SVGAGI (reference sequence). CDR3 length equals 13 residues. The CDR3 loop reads CASSAGRTNEQFF.

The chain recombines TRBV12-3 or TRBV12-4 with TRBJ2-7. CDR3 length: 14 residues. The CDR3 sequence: CASSLKGQSYEQYF.

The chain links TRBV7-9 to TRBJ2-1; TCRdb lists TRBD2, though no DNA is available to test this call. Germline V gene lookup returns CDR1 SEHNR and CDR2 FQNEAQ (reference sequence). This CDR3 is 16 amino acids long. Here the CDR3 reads CASSFQASGNHNEQFF.

CDR3 protein: CASSPRPDNEQFF. The rearrangement uses TRBV7-3 and TRBJ2-1; TCRdb's assignment of TRBD1 cannot be checked, as there is no DNA. CDR1 SGHTA and CDR2 FQGTGA come from the germline V gene. This CDR3 is built from 13 residues.

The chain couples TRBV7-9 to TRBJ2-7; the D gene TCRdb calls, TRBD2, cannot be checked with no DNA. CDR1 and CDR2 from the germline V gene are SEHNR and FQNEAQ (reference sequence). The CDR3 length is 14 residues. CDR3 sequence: CASSPRLAPYEQYF.

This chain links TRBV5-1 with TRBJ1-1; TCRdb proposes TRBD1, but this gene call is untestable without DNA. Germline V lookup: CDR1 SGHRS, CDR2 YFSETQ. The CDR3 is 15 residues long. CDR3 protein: CASSLGGPGVTEAFF.

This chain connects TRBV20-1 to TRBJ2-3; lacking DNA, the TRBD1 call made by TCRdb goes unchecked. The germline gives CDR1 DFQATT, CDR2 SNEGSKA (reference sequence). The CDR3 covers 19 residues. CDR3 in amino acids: CSAIPGQPRPFRGTDTQYF.

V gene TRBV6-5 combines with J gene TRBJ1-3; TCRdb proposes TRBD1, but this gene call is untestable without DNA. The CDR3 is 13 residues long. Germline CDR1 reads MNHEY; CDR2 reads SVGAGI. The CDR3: CASRQGRGNTIYF.

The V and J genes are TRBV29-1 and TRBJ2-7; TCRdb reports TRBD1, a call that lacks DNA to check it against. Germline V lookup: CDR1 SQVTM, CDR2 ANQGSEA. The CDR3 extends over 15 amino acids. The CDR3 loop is CSVEDDRTGAYEQYF.

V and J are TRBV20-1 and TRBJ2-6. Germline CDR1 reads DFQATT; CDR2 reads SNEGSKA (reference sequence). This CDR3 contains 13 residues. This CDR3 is CSATAAGANVLTF.

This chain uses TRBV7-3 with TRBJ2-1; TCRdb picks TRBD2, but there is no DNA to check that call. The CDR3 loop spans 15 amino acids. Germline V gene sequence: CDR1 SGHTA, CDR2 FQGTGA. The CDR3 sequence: CASRSSGEAWGEQFF.

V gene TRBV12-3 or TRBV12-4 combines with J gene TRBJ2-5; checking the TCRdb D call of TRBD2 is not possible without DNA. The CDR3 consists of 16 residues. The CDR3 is CASSLSAGDKLETQYF.

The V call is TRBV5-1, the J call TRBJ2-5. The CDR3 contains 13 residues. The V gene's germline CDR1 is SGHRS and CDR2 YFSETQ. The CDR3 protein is CASAWTREETQYF.

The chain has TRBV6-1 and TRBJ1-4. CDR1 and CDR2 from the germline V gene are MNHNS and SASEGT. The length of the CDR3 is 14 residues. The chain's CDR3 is CASRDIATNEKLFF.

The CDR3 spells CAISEIGTGRSYNEQFF. The J gene is TRBJ2-1, the V gene TRBV10-3; the TRBD1 assignment by TCRdb is unverifiable without DNA. CDR1 and CDR2 (germline): ENHRY, SYGVKD. This CDR3 is 17 amino acids long.

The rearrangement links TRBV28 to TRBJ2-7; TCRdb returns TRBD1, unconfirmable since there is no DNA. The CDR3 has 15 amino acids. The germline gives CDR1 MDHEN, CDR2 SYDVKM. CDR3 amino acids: CASSLVRGPTYEQYF.

The CDR3 is CASSLRADTQYF. The chain links TRBV7-9 to TRBJ2-3. Germline V CDR1 and CDR2: SEHNR, FQNEAQ (reference sequence). The CDR3 sequence is 12 residues long.

The CDR3 spells CASSYDRATYEQYF. V and J are TRBV11-2 and TRBJ2-7; TCRdb indicates TRBD1, and absent DNA this call remains unverified. The germline CDR1 and CDR2 sequences are SGHAT and FQNNGV. CDR3 length: 14 residues.

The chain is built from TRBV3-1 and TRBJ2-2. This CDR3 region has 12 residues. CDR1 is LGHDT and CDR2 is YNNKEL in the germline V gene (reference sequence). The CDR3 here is CASSQDSGELFF. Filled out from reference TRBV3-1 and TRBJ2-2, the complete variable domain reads DTAVSQTPKYLVTQMGNDKSIKCEQNLGHDTMYWYKQDSKKFLKIMFSYNNKELIINETVPNRFSPKSPDKAHLNLHINSLELGDSAVYFCASSQDSGELFFGEGSRLTVL.

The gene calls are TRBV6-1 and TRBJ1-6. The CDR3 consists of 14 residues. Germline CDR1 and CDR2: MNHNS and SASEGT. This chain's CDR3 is CASKWTDESSPLHF.

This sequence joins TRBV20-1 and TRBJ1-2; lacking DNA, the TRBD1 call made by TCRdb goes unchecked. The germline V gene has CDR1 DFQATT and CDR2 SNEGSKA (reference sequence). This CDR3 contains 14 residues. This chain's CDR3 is CSASPWTGIYGYTF.